This TCR beta chain appears in the sequencing data of a study of CD8 T cells in Susac syndrome (dated by TCRdb to the late 2010s). General notes on the study: The study used repertoire sequencing to test whether antigen drove CD8+ T cell activation and differentiation in Susac syndrome. The study compared CD8+ T cell repertoire clonality among over ten healthy donors, approximately 14 Susac syndrome patients and some 16 multiple sclerosis patients. The study at large found these results: The number of individuals in the TCR sequencing and HLA analysis was recognized as being relatively small.

From its cysteine to its phenylalanine, the CDR3 spans 16 amino acids. Only the CDR3 DNA is retained, 48 bases long and in frame from the first base. From V the trimming removes 7 bases and from J it removes 1 base, while the gene matches leave 8 bases of the junction unaccounted for. This clonotype was observed a single time. The antigen this receptor binds is unknown. No clone much larger than this one lies a single base away; base qualities are absent. A single read is weak support. High-throughput TCR beta sequencing profiled peripheral blood CD8+ and CD4+ T cells from healthy donors, Susac syndrome patients and multiple sclerosis patients. Multiple sclerosis controls were treatment-naive patients with stable or active relapsing-remitting disease fulfilling revised McDonald criteria. CD8+ TEMRA cells were enriched by FACS, while bulk CD8+ and CD4+ T cells were purified by magnetic negative isolation. Blood was collected in EDTA tubes and processed within 24 hours, with PBMCs isolated through density gradient centrifugation. PBMCs intended for TCR sequencing were frozen in liquid nitrogen and were later thawed in a 37 degrees C water bath. The sorted or isolated CD4+, CD8+ and CD8+ TEMRA cells had a purity of 90% or higher.

RNA was extracted using the RNeasy kit, and roughly 0.5 to 1 microgram was reverse transcribed with random hexamers. TCR beta CDR3 regions were amplified with the immunoSEQ multiplex PCR assay covering 54 Vbeta and 13 Jbeta segments. To correct PCR amplification bias, a synthetic template baseline was used for both primer optimization and computational correction. The paper's processing steps were these. Reads were annotated to V, D and J genes according to IMGT and were analyzed with immunoSEQ Analyzer, with only productive sequences retained. To calculate clonality, Shannon entropy was normalized by log2 of the number of productive unique sequences and then subtracted from one. For each patient and control, public and private clones were evaluated within the 100 most prevalent clones. Clones were defined as Susac-specific if absent from the healthy and MS cohorts, from around 1,000 published viral clones and from other ImmuneACCESS disease sequences. TCRdb reprocessed the public reads (quality trimming at Q25 with fastp, clone calling with MiXCR) and kept in-frame beta chains. Each entry is one CDR3 protein sequence, shown with its most common DNA and genes. The authors' filters were not applied to this entry. The sample table shows about 150,000 distinct CDR3 sequences, and roughly 94% are seen once. The biggest ten clones account for about 0.21% of the sample.

The chain employs TRBV12-3 or TRBV12-4 and TRBJ2-2; TRBD1 matches 8 bases in the middle. Material for sequencing was CD8+ T cells from PBMCs. The sequence came from a human donor with multiple sclerosis. The sequenced DNA: TGTGCCAGCACCGCCAAACAGGGGGTGAACACCGGGGAGCTGTTTTTT. This gives the protein CASTAKQGVNTGELFF.